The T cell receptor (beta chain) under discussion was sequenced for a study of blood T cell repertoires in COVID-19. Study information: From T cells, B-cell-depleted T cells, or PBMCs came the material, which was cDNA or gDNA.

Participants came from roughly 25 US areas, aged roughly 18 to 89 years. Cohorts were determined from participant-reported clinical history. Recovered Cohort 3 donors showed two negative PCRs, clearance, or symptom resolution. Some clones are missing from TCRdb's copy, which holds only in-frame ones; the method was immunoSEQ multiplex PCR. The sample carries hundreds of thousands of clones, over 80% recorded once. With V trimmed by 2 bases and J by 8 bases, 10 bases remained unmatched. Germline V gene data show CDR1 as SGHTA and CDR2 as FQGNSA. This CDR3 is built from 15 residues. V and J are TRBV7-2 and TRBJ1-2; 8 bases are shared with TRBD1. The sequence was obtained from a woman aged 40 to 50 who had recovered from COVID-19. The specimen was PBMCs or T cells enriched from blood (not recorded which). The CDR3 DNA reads TGTGCCAGCAGCTTATTGGGGCAGGGGGCGCGGGGCTACACCTTC. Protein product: CASSLLGQGARGYTF.